This passage covers 22 T cell receptor beta chains from one sample sequenced in a study of cytomegalovirus exposure and HLA in healthy donors. It was with 60 Vbeta and 13 Jbeta primers that the PCR ran. TCRdb's table, derived via immunoSEQ multiplex PCR, lists solely in-frame clones and lacks some. Of 90,000 to 150,000 clones listed, about 8.6% are singletons. The source material was PBMCs. The receptors originated from a woman in her 40s in good health and CMV-seropositive.

This clone was picked up a small number of times. The chain carries TRBV6-1 and TRBJ2-7; 8 bases fit TRBD2. With 8 bases clipped from V and 2 bases from J, the junction kept 5 bases outside the gene matches. Per germline, CDR1 MNHNS and CDR2 SASEGT. This CDR3 contains 13 residues. The CDR3 here is CASVSGKAYEQYF. CDR3 nucleotide sequence: TGTGCCAGCGTTAGCGGGAAGGCCTACGAGCAGTACTTC.

This chain uses TRBV2 with TRBJ2-1; 7 bases are a match to TRBD2. The CDR3 sequence is 13 residues long. Germline CDR1 reads SNHLY; CDR2 reads FYNNEI. The J segment lost 6 bases and the V segment lost 4 bases, leaving 3 bases of the junction unmatched. The CDR3 loop is CASSATGGNEQFF. The CDR3 DNA sequence: TGTGCCAGCAGTGCTACGGGGGGCAATGAGCAGTTCTTC.

The J gene is TRBJ1-2, the V gene TRBV6-5, with a weak D call TRBD1 (5 bases). The CDR3 runs to 15 residues. Germline V gene lookup returns CDR1 MNHEY and CDR2 SVGAGI. Trimming took off 2 bases at V and 7 bases at J, with 17 bases between the two ends. CDR3 nucleotide sequence: TGTGCCAGCAGTTACAGGCCAGGGATGCAGGCTGGCTACACCTTC. Its protein is CASSYRPGMQAGYTF.

The V call is TRBV6-1, the J call TRBJ2-2; TRBD1 matches 8 bases. The CDR3 is 18 residues long. J gave up 3 bases and V 2 bases, and 11 bases lay outside the gene matches. CDR1 and CDR2 from the germline V gene are MNHNS and SASEGT. The CDR3 reads CASSERRTGRKYTGELFF. CDR3 sequence (DNA): TGTGCCAGCAGTGAACGGCGGACAGGGAGGAAATACACCGGGGAGCTGTTTTTT.

The CDR3 protein is CAWSVQGQSYGYTF. The CDR3 coding sequence is TGTGCCTGGAGTGTACAAGGACAGTCCTATGGCTACACCTTC. The rearrangement joins TRBV30 to TRBJ1-2, with a tentative D call TRBD1 (6 bases). This CDR3 is built from 14 residues. In germline, CDR1 is GTSNPN, CDR2 SVGIG (reference sequence). Trimming stripped 0 bases from V and 4 bases from J, with 12 bases between.

Comment on this clone: The junction and the germline gene differ at one end; a read error may be behind it. The V gene is TRBV11-2, the J gene TRBJ2-7, with 10 nucleotides matching TRBD1. Germline assignment: CDR1 SGHAT and CDR2 FQNNGV. The CDR3 loop spans 14 amino acids. CDR3 protein: CASTPGTGASMLNF. In DNA form, the CDR3 reads TGTGCCAGCACCCCCGGGACAGGGGCCTCCATGCTCAACTTC.

The chain employs TRBV11-3 and TRBJ2-1; 8 nucleotides align to TRBD2. V was clipped by 3 bases and J by 2 bases; unmatched bases: 6. This CDR3 contains 16 residues. Germline V CDR1 and CDR2: SGHNT, YENEEA. The CDR3 coding sequence is TGTGCCAGCAGCTTTGGCGGGGGGCGGGCCTACAATGAGCAGTTCTTC. Translated: CASSFGGGRAYNEQFF.

This clone was seen more than once but under ten times. V and J are TRBV28 and TRBJ2-3, with TRBD2 identical over 11 bases. The CDR3 runs 19 residues. The germline gives CDR1 MDHEN, CDR2 SYDVKM. With V trimmed by 4 bases and J by 4 bases, 16 bases remained unmatched. CDR3 coding DNA: TGTGCCAGCAGTTCCCCAGGGGGTAGCGGGGGGGCCCGTGCAGATACGCAGTATTTT. Encoded protein: CASSSPGGSGGARADTQYF.

This sequence joins TRBV5-5 and TRBJ2-7; 14 nucleotides align to TRBD2. The CDR3 consists of 15 residues. The J segment lost 4 bases and the V segment lost 5 bases, leaving 5 bases of the junction unmatched. Germline values: CDR1 SGHKS, CDR2 YYEKEE (reference sequence). The CDR3 DNA sequence: TGTGCCAGCAGGGAAGGACTAGCGGGGGGTTACGAGCAGTACTTC. This gives the protein CASREGLAGGYEQYF.

The V call is TRBV18, the J call TRBJ1-5; 7 bases are shared with TRBD1. The CDR3 runs to 17 residues. Germline trimming cut 3 bases from V and 1 base from J; bases unmatched to any gene: 9. Germline CDR1 KGHSH, CDR2 LQKENI. The CDR3 region has the DNA TGTGCCAGCTCACCCTTAGGGACAGCTCGGAGCAATCAGCCCCAGCATTTT. Amino acids: CASSPLGTARSNQPQHF.

The genes are TRBV5-1 and TRBJ2-2; TRBD1 matches 9 bases. Per germline, CDR1 SGHRS and CDR2 YFSETQ. Unmatched junction bases numbered 5, after V lost 4 bases and J lost 4 bases. This CDR3 contains 15 residues. CDR3 nucleotide sequence: TGCGCCAGCAGCGCGGGACAGGGACTCACCGGGGAGCTGTTTTTT. Its protein product is CASSAGQGLTGELFF.

This clone was counted a few times. The V and J genes are TRBV6-5 and TRBJ1-4, with D hard to call. V was cut by 6 bases and J by 2 bases, with 4 bases left in between. Germline V gene data show CDR1 as MNHEY and CDR2 as SVGAGI. This CDR3 is 12 amino acids long. In nucleotides, the CDR3 is TGTGCCAGCAGACGGACTAATGAAAAACTGTTTTTT. It translates to CASRRTNEKLFF.

This rearrangement joins TRBV6-6 to TRBJ2-3; a possible D gene is TRBD2 (7 bases). Germline V CDR1 and CDR2: MNHNY, SVGAGI (reference sequence). CDR3 size: 16 residues. Trimming pared 6 bases from V and 1 base from J, leaving 17 bases between. CDR3 protein: CASRGRGRQGTDTQYF. In DNA form, the CDR3 reads TGTGCCAGCAGGGGGCGGGGGAGACAGGGCACAGATACGCAGTATTTT.

This clone was detected only a few times. The chain couples TRBV2 to TRBJ2-7; a possible D gene is TRBD1 (6 bases). Germline CDR1 SNHLY, CDR2 FYNNEI. The germline V and J ends were trimmed by 3 bases and 7 bases, with 16 bases remaining between them. The CDR3 runs to 14 residues. In DNA, the CDR3 is TGTGCCAGCAGTGAGGTTGGGGGCAGCCGGGAGCAGTACTTC. Translating gives CASSEVGGSREQYF.

The rearrangement links TRBV19 to TRBJ1-1; 8 bases match TRBD1. J was trimmed by 0 bases and V by 3 bases; bases with no gene match: 6. CDR3 length equals 16 residues. From germline, CDR1 is LNHDA and CDR2 SQIVND (reference sequence). DNA of the CDR3: TGTGCCAGTAGTATCGACAGGGGTGTTATGAACACTGAAGCTTTCTTT. Translated, it gives CASSIDRGVMNTEAFF.

This clone occurred a few times. This chain uses TRBV7-2 with TRBJ1-2, with TRBD1 as a possible D gene (5 bases). This CDR3 has 12 amino acids. V lost 4 bases and J 6 bases, leaving 9 bases between the germline ends. CDR1 and CDR2 (germline): SGHTA, FQGNSA. The chain's CDR3 is CASSSDSDGYTF. The CDR3 DNA sequence: TGTGCCAGCAGCTCAGACAGCGATGGCTACACCTTC.

Only a few counts were recorded for this clone. The rearrangement uses TRBV29-1 and TRBJ2-2; no reliable D call. Trimming took off 2 bases at V and 1 base at J, with 5 bases between the two ends. Germline assignment: CDR1 SQVTM and CDR2 ANQGSEA. The CDR3 has 13 amino acids. CDR3 sequence (DNA): TGCAGCGTTGAAAACATGAACACCGGGGAGCTGTTTTTT. Its protein is CSVENMNTGELFF.

The rearrangement uses TRBV30 and TRBJ1-1; possible D gene TRBD1, 5 bases. Trimming cost V 5 bases and J 3 bases, with 19 bases left between them. The CDR3 is 15 residues long. Germline V gene lookup returns CDR1 GTSNPN and CDR2 SVGIG (reference sequence). As DNA, the CDR3 is TGTGCCTGGGTTAGACTCGTCGGGACTTACACTGAAGCTTTCTTT. Amino acid sequence: CAWVRLVGTYTEAFF.

This clone was observed at least ten times. This chain joins TRBV18 and TRBJ2-1; 12 bases line up with TRBD2. Germline V gene lookup returns CDR1 KGHSH and CDR2 LQKENI. The CDR3 spans 16 residues. V shed 6 bases and J 2 bases; nucleotides not matched to a gene: 5. CDR3 residues: CASSLTSGGAYNEQFF. The CDR3, as DNA: TGTGCCAGCTCTTTGACTAGCGGGGGAGCCTACAATGAGCAGTTCTTC. Based on the CDR3 plus reference TRBV18 and TRBJ2-1, the full variable domain is NAGVMQNPRHLVRRRGQEARLRCSPMKGHSHVYWYRQLPEEGLKFMVYLQKENIIDESGMPKERFSAEFPKEGPSILRIQQVVRGDSAAYFCASSLTSGGAYNEQFFGPGTRLTVL.

The table lists this clone with a few counts. The chain links TRBV5-6 to TRBJ2-3; D gene ambiguous. Germline lookup yields CDR1 SGHDT and CDR2 YYEEEE. The V end lost 4 bases, the J end lost 1 base, and 7 bases lay between the germline ends. The CDR3 contains 13 residues. CDR3 sequence: CASSPPGTDTQYF. In DNA, the CDR3 is TGTGCCAGCAGCCCTCCAGGCACAGATACGCAGTATTTT.

The chain is built from TRBV9 and TRBJ2-7; D possibly corresponds to TRBD1 (7 bases). Germline loops: CDR1 SGDLS, CDR2 YYNGEE. V lost 0 bases to trimming and J lost 4 bases, with 14 bases between them. CDR3 size: 15 residues. Written as DNA, the CDR3 is TGTGCCAGCAGCGTAGGATCAGGGGGGCTGTACGAGCAGTACTTC. The encoded protein is CASSVGSGGLYEQYF.

This clone was detected only a few times. The genes are TRBV5-4 and TRBJ2-4, with 7 bases lining up with TRBD1. Germline values: CDR1 SGHNT, CDR2 YYREEE (reference sequence). The CDR3 totals 17 residues. With V trimmed by 0 bases and J by 1 base, 7 bases remained unmatched. The CDR3 here is CASSLGQGTVAKNIQYF. Written as DNA, the CDR3 is TGTGCCAGCAGCTTGGGACAGGGCACCGTGGCCAAAAACATTCAGTACTTC.